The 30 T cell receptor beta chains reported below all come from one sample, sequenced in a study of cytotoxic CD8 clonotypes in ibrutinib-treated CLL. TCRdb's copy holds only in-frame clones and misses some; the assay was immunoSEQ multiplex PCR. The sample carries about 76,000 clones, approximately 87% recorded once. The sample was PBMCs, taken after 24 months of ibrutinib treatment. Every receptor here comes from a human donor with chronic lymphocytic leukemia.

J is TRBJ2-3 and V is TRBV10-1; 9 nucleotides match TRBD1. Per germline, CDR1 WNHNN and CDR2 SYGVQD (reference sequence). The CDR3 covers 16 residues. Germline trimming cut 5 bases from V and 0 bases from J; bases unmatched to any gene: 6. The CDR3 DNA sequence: TGCGCCAGCAGTTCGGGACAGGGAGCTAGCACAGATACGCAGTATTTT. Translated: CASSSGQGASTDTQYF.

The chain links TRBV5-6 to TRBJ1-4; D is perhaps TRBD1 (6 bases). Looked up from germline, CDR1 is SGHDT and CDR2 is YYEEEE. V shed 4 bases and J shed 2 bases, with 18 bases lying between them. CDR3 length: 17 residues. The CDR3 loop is CASSGSPGAHTNEKLFF. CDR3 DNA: TGTGCCAGCAGCGGGTCCCCAGGGGCACACACTAATGAAAAACTGTTTTTT.

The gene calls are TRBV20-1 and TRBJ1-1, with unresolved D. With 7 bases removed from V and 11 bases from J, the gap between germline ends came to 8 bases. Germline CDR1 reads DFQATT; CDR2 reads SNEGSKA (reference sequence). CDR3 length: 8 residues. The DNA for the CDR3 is TGCAGTGTAGGAGGTGCTTTCTTT. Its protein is CSVGGAFF.

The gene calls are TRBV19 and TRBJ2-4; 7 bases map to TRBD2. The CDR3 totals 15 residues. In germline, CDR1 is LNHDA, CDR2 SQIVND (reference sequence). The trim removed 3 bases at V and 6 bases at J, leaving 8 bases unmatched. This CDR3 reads CASSIPGTTGNIQYF. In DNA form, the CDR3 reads TGTGCCAGTAGTATCCCCGGGACTACGGGAAACATTCAGTACTTC.

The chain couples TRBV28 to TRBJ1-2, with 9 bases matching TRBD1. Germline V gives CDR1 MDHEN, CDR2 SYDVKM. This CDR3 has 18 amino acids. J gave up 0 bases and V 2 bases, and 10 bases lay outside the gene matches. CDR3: CASSLIGATGGANYGYTF. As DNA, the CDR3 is TGTGCCAGCAGTTTAATCGGGGCCACAGGGGGCGCTAACTATGGCTACACCTTC.

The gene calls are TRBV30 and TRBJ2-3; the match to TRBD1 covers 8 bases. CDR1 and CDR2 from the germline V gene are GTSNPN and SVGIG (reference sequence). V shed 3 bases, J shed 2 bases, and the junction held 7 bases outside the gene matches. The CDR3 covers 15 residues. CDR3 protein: CAWREGQGYTDTQYF. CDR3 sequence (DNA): TGTGCCTGGAGGGAAGGACAGGGATACACAGATACGCAGTATTTT.

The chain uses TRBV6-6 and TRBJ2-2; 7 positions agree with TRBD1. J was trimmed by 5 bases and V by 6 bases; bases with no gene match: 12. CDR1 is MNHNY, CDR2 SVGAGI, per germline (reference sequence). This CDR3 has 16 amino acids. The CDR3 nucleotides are TGTGCCAGCAGCGGCCGACAGGGCTTTGGGACCGGGGAGCTGTTTTTT. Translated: CASSGRQGFGTGELFF.

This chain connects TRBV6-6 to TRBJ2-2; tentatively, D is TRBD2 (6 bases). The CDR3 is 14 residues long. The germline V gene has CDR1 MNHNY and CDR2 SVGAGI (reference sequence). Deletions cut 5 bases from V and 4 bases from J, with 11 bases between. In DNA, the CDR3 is TGTGCCAGCAGTCAGACTAGTACCACCGGGGAGCTGTTTTTT. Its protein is CASSQTSTTGELFF.

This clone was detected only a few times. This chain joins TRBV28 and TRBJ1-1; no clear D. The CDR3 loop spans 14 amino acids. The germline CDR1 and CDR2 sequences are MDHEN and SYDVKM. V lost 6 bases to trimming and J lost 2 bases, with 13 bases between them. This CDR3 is CASSPFGPNTEAFF. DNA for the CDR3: TGTGCCAGCAGCCCCTTTGGCCCTAACACTGAAGCTTTCTTT.

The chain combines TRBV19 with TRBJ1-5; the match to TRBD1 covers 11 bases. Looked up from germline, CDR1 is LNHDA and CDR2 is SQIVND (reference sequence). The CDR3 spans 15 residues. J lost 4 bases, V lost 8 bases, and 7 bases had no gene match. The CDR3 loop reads CASHRTGGRNQPQHF. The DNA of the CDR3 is TGTGCCAGTCACAGGACAGGGGGCAGGAATCAGCCCCAGCATTTT.

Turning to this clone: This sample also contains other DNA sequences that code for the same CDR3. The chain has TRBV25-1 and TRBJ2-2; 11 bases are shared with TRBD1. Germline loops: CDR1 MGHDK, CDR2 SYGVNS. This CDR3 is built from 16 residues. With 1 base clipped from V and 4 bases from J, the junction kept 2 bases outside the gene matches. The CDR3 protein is CASSEFGTGGTGELFF. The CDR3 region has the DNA TGTGCCAGCAGTGAATTCGGGACAGGGGGCACCGGGGAGCTGTTTTTT.

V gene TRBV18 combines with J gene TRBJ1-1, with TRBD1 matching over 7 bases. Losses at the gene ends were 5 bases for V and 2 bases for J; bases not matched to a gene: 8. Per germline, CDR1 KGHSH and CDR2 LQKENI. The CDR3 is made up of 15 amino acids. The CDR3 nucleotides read TGTGCCAGCTCAGCAACCTGGGACAGTAACACTGAAGCTTTCTTT. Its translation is CASSATWDSNTEAFF.

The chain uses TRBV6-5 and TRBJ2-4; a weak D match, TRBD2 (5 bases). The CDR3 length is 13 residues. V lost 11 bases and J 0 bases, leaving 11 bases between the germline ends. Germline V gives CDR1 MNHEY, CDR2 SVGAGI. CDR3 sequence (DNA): TGTGCCCCCTATGGACTAGCCAAAAACATTCAGTACTTC. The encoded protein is CAPYGLAKNIQYF.

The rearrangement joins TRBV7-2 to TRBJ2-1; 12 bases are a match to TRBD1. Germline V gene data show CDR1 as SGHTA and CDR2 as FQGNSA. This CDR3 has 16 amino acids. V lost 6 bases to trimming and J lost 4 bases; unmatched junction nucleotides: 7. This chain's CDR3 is CASRRDRGRGYNEQFF. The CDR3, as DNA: TGTGCCAGCAGAAGGGACAGGGGGCGAGGTTACAATGAGCAGTTCTTC.

The CDR3 protein is CASSERYEQYF. The DNA of the CDR3 is TGTGCCAGCAGTGAAAGGTACGAGCAGTACTTC. This chain joins TRBV6-1 and TRBJ2-7; D is ambiguous. Between the trimmed V and J ends, which lost 2 bases and 4 bases, there was a span of 3 bases. The CDR3 is 11 residues long. Germline CDR1 is MNHNS and CDR2 is SASEGT.

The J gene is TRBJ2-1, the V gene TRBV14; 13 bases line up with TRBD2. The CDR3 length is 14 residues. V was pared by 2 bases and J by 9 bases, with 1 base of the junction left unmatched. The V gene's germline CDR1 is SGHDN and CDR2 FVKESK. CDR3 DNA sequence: TGTGCCAGCAGCCAAAGACTAGCGGGAGGTGAGCAGTTCTTC. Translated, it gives CASSQRLAGGEQFF.

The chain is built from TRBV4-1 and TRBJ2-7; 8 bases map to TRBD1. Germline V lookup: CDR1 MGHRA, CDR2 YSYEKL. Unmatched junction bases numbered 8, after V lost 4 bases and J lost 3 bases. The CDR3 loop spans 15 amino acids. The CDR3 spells CASSLLDRVGYEQYF. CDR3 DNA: TGCGCCAGCAGCCTCTTGGACAGGGTTGGCTACGAGCAGTACTTC.

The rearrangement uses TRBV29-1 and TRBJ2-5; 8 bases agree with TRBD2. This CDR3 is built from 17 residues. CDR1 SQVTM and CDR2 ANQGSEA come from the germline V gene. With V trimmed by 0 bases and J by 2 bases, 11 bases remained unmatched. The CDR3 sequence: CSVEDPSGSGTQETQYF. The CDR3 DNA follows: TGCAGCGTTGAAGATCCCAGCGGGAGTGGCACACAAGAGACCCAGTACTTC.

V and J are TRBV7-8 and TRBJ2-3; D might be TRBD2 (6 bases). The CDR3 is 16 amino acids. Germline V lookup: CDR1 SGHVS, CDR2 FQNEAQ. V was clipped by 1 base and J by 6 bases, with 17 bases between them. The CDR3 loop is CASSLEGVADPDTQYF. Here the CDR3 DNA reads TGTGCCAGCAGCTTAGAAGGGGTAGCGGACCCCGATACGCAGTATTTT.

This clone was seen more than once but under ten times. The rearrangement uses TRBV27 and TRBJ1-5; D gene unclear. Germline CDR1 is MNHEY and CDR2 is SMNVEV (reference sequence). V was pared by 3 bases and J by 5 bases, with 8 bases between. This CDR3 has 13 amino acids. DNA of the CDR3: TGTGCCAGCAGTTTCCTCAGAGATCAGCCCCAGCATTTT. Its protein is CASSFLRDQPQHF.

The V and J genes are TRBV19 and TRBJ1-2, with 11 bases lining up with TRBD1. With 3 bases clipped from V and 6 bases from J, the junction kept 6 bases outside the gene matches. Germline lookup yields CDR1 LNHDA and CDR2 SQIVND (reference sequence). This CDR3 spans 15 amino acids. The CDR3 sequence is CASSIPGQGADGYTF. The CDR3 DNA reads TGTGCCAGTAGTATCCCTGGACAGGGGGCCGATGGCTACACCTTC.

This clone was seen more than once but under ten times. CDR3 DNA sequence: TGTGCCAGCAGCTTAGGAATAGGAGCGGTGGGGCCTGGAAACACCATATATTTT. This translates into CASSLGIGAVGPGNTIYF. The chain recombines TRBV7-6 with TRBJ1-3, with D possibly matching TRBD1 (5 bases). Germline values: CDR1 SGHVS, CDR2 FNYEAQ. The V end was cut by 1 base, the J end by 2 bases, with 18 bases between. The CDR3 loop spans 18 amino acids.

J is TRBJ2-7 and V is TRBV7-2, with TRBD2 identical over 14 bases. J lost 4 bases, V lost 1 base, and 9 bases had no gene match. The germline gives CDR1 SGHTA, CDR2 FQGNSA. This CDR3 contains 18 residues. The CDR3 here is CASSLGWGTSGSGYEQYF. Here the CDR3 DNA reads TGTGCCAGCAGCTTAGGGTGGGGGACTAGCGGGAGCGGTTACGAGCAGTACTTC.

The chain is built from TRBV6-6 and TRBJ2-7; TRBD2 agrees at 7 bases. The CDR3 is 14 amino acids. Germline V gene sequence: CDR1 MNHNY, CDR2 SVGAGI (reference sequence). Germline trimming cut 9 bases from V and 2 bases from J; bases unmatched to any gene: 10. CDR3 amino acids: CARGGDCAAYEQYF. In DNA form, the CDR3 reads TGTGCCAGGGGGGGGGACTGTGCGGCCTACGAGCAGTACTTC.

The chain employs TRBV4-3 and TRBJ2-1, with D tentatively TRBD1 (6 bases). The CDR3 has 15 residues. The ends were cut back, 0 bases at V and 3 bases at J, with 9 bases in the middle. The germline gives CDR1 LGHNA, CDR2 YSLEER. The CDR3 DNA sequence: TGCGCCAGCAGCCAAGATGTACAGGGCTACAATGAGCAGTTCTTC. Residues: CASSQDVQGYNEQFF.

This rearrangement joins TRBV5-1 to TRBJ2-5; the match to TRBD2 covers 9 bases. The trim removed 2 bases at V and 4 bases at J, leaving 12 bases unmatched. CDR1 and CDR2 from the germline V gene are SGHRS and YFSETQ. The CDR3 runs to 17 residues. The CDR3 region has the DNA TGCGCCAGCAGCTTTCGACCTAGCGGGATAATTGGAGAGACCCAGTACTTC. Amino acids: CASSFRPSGIIGETQYF.

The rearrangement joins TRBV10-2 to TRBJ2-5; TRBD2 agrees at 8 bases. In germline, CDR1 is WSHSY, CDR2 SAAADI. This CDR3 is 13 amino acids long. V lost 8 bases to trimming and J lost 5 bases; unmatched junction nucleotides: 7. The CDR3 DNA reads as TGCGCCAGCCGCGCGGGGGGCGGGGAGACCCAGTACTTC. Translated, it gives CASRAGGGETQYF.

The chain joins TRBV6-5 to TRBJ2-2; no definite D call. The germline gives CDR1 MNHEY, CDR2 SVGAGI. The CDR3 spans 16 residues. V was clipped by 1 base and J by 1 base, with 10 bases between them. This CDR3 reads CASSYLLNMNTGELFF. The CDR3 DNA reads TGTGCCAGCAGTTACTTACTGAATATGAACACCGGGGAGCTGTTTTTT.

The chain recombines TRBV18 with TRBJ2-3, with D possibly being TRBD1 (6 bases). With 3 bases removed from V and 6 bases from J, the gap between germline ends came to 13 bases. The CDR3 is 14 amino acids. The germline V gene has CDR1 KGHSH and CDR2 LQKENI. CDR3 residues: CASSPTGSIDTQYF. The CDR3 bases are TGTGCCAGCTCACCGACAGGTTCAATCGATACGCAGTATTTT.

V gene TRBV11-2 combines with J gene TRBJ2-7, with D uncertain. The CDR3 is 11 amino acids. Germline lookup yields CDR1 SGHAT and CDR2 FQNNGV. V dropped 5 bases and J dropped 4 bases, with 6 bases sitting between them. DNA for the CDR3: TGTGCCAGCAGCCACGCATACGAGCAGTACTTC. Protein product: CASSHAYEQYF.